This T cell receptor (beta chain) was found in a study of siplizumab effects on memory and regulatory T cells. Regarding the study as a whole: No naive or memory phenotype could be assigned to roughly 75-96% of proliferating clones.

Notes on this clone: The antigen is undetermined.

Repertoires were generated with immunoSEQ multiplex PCR, while TCRdb's copy carries only in-frame clones and drops some. Of about 7,400 clones in the sample, 65% to 70% were seen once. Trimming stripped 0 bases from V and 1 base from J, with 3 bases between. The V gene's germline CDR1 is MNHNS and CDR2 SASEGT. The CDR3 covers 13 residues. Sequence data were generated for unstimulated naive, memory, effector memory and TEMRA subsets in three donor pairs. The chain links TRBV6-1 to TRBJ1-1; D remains unclear. The sequence was obtained from a human donor in good health. The source material was effector memory CD8+ T cells sorted from blood. As for subset: unstimulated CD8+ effector memory T cells. CDR3 region: CASSEAENTEAFF. In DNA form, the CDR3 reads TGTGCCAGCAGTGAAGCAGAGAACACTGAAGCTTTCTTT.